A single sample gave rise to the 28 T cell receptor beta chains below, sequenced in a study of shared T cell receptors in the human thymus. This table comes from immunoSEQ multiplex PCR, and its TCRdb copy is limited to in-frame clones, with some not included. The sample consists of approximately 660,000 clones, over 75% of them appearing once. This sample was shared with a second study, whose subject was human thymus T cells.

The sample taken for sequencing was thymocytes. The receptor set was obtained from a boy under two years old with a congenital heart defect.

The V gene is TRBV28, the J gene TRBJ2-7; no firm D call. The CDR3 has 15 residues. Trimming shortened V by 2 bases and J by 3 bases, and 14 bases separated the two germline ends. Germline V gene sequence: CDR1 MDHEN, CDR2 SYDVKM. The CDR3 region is CASSLTSLPHYEQYF. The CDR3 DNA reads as TGTGCCAGCAGTTTAACATCCCTCCCCCACTACGAGCAGTACTTC.

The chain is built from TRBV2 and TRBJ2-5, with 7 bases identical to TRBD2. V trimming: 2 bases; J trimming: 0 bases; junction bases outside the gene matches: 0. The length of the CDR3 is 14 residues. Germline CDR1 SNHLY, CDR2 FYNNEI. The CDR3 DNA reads TGTGCCAGCAGTGAACTAGCGGACCAAGAGACCCAGTACTTC. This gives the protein CASSELADQETQYF.

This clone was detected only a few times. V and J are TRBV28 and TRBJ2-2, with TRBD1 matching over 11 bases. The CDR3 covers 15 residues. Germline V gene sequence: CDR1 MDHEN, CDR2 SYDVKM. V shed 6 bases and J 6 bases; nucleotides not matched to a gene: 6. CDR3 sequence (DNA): TGTGCCAGCAGCGAAGGGGGACAGGGGGCCGGGGAGCTGTTTTTT. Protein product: CASSEGGQGAGELFF.

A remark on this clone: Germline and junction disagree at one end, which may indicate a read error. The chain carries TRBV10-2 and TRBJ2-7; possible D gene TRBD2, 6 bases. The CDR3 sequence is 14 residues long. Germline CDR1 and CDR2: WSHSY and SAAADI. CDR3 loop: CASTESSGSIKQYF. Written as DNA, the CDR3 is TGCGCCAGCACTGAGAGTTCCGGGAGTATAAAGCAGTACTTC.

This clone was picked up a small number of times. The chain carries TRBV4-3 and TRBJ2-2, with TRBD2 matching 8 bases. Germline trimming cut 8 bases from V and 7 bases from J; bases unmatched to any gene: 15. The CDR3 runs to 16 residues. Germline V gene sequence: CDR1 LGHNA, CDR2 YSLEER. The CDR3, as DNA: TGCGCCAGCTCGGAGCGGGAGAAGAGGTACGGCGGGGAGCTGTTTTTT. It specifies CASSEREKRYGGELFF.

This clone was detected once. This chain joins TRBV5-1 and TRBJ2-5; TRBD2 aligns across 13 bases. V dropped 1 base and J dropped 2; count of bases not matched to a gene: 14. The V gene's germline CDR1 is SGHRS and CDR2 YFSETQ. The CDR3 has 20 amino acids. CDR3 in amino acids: CASSLSVRTSGRGEQETQYF. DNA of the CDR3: TGCGCCAGCAGCTTGTCAGTGAGGACTAGCGGGAGAGGGGAGCAAGAGACCCAGTACTTC.

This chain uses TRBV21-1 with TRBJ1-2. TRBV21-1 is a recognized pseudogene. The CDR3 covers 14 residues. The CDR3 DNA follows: TGTGCCAGCAGCAAAGTTGGACTGCCAAGGGGCTACACCTTC. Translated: CASSKVGLPRGYTF.

For the CDR3, the DNA is TGTGCCATCAGTGTAGCGACATACGAGCAGTACTTC. Residues: CAISVATYEQYF. This rearrangement joins TRBV10-3 to TRBJ2-7; possible D gene TRBD2, 5 bases. In germline, CDR1 is ENHRY, CDR2 SYGVKD. The CDR3 loop spans 12 amino acids. V lost 4 bases, J lost 4 bases, and 8 bases lay in between.

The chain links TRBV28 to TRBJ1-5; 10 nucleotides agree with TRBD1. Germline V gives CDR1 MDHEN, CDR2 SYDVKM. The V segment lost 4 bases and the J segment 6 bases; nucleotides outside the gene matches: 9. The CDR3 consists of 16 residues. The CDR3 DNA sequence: TGTGCCAGCAGTTCAACGGACAGGGGGGGAGGTCAGCCCCAGCATTTT. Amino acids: CASSSTDRGGGQPQHF.

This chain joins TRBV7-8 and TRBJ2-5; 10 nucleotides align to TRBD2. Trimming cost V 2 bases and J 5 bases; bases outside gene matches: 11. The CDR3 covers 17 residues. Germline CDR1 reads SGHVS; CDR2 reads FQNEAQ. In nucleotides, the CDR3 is TGTGCCAGCAGCTTACCCCGGACTAGCGGTGGGGAGGAGACCCAGTACTTC. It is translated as CASSLPRTSGGEETQYF.

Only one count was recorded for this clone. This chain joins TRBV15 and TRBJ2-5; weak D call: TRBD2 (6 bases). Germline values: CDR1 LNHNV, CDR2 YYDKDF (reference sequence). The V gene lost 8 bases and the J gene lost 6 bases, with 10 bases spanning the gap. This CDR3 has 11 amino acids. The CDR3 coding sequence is TGTGCCACCGCGGGGCGGCAGACCCAGTACTTC. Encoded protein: CATAGRQTQYF.

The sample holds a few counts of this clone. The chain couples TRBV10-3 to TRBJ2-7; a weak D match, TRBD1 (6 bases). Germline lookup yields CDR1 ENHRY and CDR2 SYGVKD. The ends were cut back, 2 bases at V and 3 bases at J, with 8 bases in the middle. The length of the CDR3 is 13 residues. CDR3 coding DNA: TGTGCCATCAGTGAGGAACAGGGCTACGAGCAGTACTTC. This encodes CAISEEQGYEQYF.

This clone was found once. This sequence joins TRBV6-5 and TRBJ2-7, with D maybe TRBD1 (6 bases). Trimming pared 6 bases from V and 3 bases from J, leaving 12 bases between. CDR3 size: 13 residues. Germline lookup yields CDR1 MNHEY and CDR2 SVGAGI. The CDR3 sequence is CASRIGQSYEQYF. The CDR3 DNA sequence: TGTGCCAGCAGAATCGGACAGAGCTACGAGCAGTACTTC.

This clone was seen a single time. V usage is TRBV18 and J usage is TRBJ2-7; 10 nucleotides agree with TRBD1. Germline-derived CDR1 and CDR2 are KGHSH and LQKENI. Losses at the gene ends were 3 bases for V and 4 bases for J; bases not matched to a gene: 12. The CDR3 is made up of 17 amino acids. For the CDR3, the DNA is TGTGCCAGCTCACCGAAGATATCCGGGACAGGGGTTTACGAGCAGTACTTC. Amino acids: CASSPKISGTGVYEQYF.

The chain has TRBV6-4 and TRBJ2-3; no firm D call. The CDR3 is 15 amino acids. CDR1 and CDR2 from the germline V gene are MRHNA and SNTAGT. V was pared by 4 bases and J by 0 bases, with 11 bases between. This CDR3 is CASSVNTSSTDTQYF. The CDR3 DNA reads TGTGCCAGCAGTGTCAACACATCTAGCACAGATACGCAGTATTTT.

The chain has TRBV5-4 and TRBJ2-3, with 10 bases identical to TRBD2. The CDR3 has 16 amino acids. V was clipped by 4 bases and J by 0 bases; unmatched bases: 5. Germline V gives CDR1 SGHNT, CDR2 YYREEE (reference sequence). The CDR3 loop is CASSLGLAVSTDTQYF. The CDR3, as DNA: TGTGCCAGCAGCCTTGGACTAGCGGTTAGCACAGATACGCAGTATTTT. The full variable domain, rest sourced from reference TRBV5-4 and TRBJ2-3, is ETGVTQSPTHLIKTRGQQVTLRCSSQSGHNTVSWYQQALGQGPQFIFQYYREEENGRGNFPPRFSGLQFPNYSSELNVNALELDDSALYLCASSLGLAVSTDTQYFGPGTRLTVL.

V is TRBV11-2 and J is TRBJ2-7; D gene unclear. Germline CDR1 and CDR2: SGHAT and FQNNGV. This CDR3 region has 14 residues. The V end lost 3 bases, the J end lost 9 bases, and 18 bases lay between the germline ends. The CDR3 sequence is CASSFPCSPRGQYF. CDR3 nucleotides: TGTGCCAGCAGCTTTCCTTGTAGTCCACGTGGGCAGTACTTC.

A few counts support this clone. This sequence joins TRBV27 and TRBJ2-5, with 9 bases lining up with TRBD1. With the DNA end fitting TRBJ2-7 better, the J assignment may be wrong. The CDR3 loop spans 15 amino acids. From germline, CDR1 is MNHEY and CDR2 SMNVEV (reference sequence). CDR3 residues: CASSQSGTGLDEQYF. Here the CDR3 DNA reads TGTGCCAGCAGCCAATCCGGGACAGGGCTCGACGAGCAGTACTTC.

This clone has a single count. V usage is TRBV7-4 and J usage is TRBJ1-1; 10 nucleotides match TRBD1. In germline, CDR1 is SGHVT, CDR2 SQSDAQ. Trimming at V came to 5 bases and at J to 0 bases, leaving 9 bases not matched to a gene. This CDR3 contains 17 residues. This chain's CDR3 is CASSPRDRGLMNTEAFF. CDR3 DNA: TGTGCCAGCAGCCCTAGAGACAGGGGGCTTATGAACACTGAAGCTTTCTTT.

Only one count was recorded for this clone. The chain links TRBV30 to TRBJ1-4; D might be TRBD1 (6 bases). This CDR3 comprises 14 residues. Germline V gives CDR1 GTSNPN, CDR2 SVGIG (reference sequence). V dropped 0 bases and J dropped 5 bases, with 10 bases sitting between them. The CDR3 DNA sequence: TGTGCCTGGAGTGTACCCAGGGGAAATGAAAAACTGTTTTTT. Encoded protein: CAWSVPRGNEKLFF.

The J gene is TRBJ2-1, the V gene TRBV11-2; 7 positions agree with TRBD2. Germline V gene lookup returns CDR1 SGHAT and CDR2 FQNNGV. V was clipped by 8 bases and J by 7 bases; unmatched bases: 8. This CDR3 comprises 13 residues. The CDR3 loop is CASAGRERNEQFF. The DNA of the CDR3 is TGTGCCAGCGCTGGGCGGGAGAGAAATGAGCAGTTCTTC.

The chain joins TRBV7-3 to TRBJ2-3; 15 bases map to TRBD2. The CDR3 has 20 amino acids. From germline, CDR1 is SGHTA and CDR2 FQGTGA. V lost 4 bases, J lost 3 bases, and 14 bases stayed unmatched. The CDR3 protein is CASSSPRTSGRANGTDTQYF. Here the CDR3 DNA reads TGTGCCAGCAGCTCCCCTCGGACTAGCGGGAGGGCCAATGGTACAGATACGCAGTATTTT.

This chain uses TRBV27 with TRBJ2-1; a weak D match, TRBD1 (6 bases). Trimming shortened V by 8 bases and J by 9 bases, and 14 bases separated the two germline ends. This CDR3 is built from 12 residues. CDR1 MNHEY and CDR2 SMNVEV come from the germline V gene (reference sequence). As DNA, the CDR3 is TGTGCCAGCGGAAGACCCAGGGGTGAGCAGTTCTTC. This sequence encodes CASGRPRGEQFF.

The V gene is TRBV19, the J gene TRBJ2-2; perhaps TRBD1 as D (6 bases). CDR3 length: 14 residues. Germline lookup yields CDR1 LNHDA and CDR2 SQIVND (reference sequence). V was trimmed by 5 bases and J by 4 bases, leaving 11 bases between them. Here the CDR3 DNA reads TGTGCCAGTAGTTGGGGGCCGGGCACCGGGGAGCTGTTTTTT. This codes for CASSWGPGTGELFF.

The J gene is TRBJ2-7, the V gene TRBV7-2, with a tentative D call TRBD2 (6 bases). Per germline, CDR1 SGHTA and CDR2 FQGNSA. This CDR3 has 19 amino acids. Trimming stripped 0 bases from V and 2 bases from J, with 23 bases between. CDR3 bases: TGTGCCAGCAGCTTAGCGGTCGAAGGGCCCGGGGGATATACCTACGAGCAGTACTTC. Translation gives CASSLAVEGPGGYTYEQYF. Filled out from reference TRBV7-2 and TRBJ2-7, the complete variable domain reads GAGVSQSPSNKVTEKGKDVELRCDPISGHTALYWYRQSLGQGLEFLIYFQGNSAPDKSGLPSDRFSAERTGGSVSTLTIQRTQQEDSAVYLCASSLAVEGPGGYTYEQYFGPGTRLTVT.

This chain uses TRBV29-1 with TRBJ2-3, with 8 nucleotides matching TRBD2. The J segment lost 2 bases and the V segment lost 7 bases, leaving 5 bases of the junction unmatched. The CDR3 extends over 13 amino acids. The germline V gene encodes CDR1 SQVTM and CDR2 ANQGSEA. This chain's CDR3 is CSAISGITDTQYF. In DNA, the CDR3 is TGCAGCGCAATTAGCGGGATCACAGATACGCAGTATTTT.

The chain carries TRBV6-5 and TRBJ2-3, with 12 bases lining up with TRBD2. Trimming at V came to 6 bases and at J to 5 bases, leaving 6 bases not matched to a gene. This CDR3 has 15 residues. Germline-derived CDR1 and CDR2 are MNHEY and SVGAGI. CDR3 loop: CASRQTSGRGDTQYF. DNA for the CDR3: TGTGCCAGCAGGCAGACTAGCGGGAGAGGAGATACGCAGTATTTT.

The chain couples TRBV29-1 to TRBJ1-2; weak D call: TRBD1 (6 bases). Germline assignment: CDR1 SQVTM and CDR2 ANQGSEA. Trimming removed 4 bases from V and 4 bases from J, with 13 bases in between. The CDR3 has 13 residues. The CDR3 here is CSVAYRELYGYTF. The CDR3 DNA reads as TGCAGCGTTGCCTACAGGGAACTCTATGGCTACACCTTC.